The 15 T cell receptor beta chains reported below all come from one sample, sequenced in a study of patients and donors after allogeneic stem cell transplantation. TCRdb reprocessed the RT-PCR reads via MiXCR and lists one record per CDR3 protein. The sample includes about a million distinct CDR3 sequences, roughly 18% of them seen just once. Specimen: blood, either unsorted or a sorted T cell fraction (not recorded which). The receptors come from a human donor who was either an allogeneic HSCT recipient or a stem cell or donor lymphocyte infusion donor (not recorded which). It is not recorded whose cells these are; they may come from a transplant donor.

This clonotype was observed many times. This chain's CDR3 is CASSRSRGNTIYF. The CDR3 coding sequence is TGTGCCAGCAGCCGCTCGCGAGGAAACACCATATATTTT. The chain uses TRBV12-3 or TRBV12-4 and TRBJ1-3; D ambiguous. Trimming took 6 bases from V and 4 from J, leaving 10 bases between them. The CDR3 is 13 residues long.

V is TRBV7-9 and J is TRBJ2-3; D perhaps matches TRBD2 (5 bases). V gave up 1 base and J gave up 4 bases, with 12 bases separating them. Germline V gene lookup returns CDR1 SEHNR and CDR2 FQNEAQ (reference sequence). CDR3 length equals 15 residues. CDR3 DNA: TGTGCCAGCAGCTTAGGTGTACTAGACTCAGATACGCAGTATTTT. Its translation is CASSLGVLDSDTQYF.

V gene TRBV12-3 or TRBV12-4 combines with J gene TRBJ2-5, with 7 positions matching TRBD1. The CDR3 has 15 residues. The J segment lost 6 bases and the V segment lost 3 bases, leaving 10 bases of the junction unmatched. CDR3 in amino acids: CASSLVQGVVKTQYF. The CDR3 DNA reads as TGTGCCAGCAGTTTGGTGCAGGGGGTTGTGAAGACCCAGTACTTC.

This clonotype appeared a few times. V is TRBV20-1 and J is TRBJ1-5; no clear D. The CDR3 is 12 residues long. Trimming removed 7 bases at V and 4 bases at J, with 11 bases between. CDR1 is DFQATT and CDR2 is SNEGSKA in the germline V gene (reference sequence). The CDR3 reads CSVRRENQPQHF. In DNA form, the CDR3 reads TGCAGTGTCCGAAGGGAGAATCAGCCCCAGCATTTT.

In this sample, this clonotype turned up a few times. V gene TRBV12-3 or TRBV12-4 combines with J gene TRBJ2-7; 13 bases fit TRBD2. The ends lost 4 bases at V and 3 bases at J; junction bases unmatched: 9. This CDR3 comprises 17 residues. The CDR3 region is CASSSPGTSGNDYEQYF. The DNA for the CDR3 is TGTGCCAGCAGTTCACCCGGGACTAGCGGGAATGACTACGAGCAGTACTTC.

V usage is TRBV20-1 and J usage is TRBJ2-1; TRBD2 matches at 11 bases. V lost 7 bases to trimming and J lost 4 bases; unmatched junction nucleotides: 12. The V gene's germline CDR1 is DFQATT and CDR2 SNEGSKA (reference sequence). The CDR3 runs 16 residues. CDR3 nucleotide sequence: TGCAGTGTCGTGGCATCTAGCGGGAGGTTTTACAATGAGCAGTTCTTC. Protein product: CSVVASSGRFYNEQFF.

This clonotype was detected a few times. The rearrangement links TRBV5-1 to TRBJ2-1; TRBD2 agrees at 7 bases. Germline V gives CDR1 SGHRS, CDR2 YFSETQ. This CDR3 has 15 amino acids. V dropped 0 bases and J dropped 4; count of bases not matched to a gene: 4. The chain's CDR3 is CASSLVGEGYNEQFF. Written as DNA, the CDR3 is TGCGCCAGCAGCTTGGTGGGGGAGGGATACAATGAGCAGTTCTTC.

This clonotype was counted a few times. This chain uses TRBV5-5 with TRBJ1-2; D is unclear. CDR3 length equals 17 residues. Germline V gene data show CDR1 as SGHKS and CDR2 as YYEKEE (reference sequence). V was trimmed by 6 bases and J by 3 bases, leaving 24 bases between them. CDR3 DNA sequence: TGTGCCAGCACGCCGGAGGAAGATTTTTATGGGCACTATGGCTACACCTTC. This codes for CASTPEEDFYGHYGYTF.

This rearrangement joins TRBV9 to TRBJ2-5, with 7 bases that match TRBD2. This CDR3 spans 16 amino acids. The J segment lost 1 base and the V segment lost 1 base, leaving 7 bases of the junction unmatched. Germline V gives CDR1 SGDLS, CDR2 YYNGEE. The CDR3 loop reads CASSVMGLAAQETQYF. As DNA, the CDR3 is TGTGCCAGCAGCGTAATGGGGCTAGCGGCCCAAGAGACCCAGTACTTC.

This clonotype was picked up a small number of times. The V call is TRBV3-1, the J call TRBJ2-3; no clear D. The CDR3 has 16 residues. Germline V CDR1 and CDR2: LGHDT, YNNKEL (reference sequence). The V gene lost 1 base and the J gene lost 0 bases, with 11 bases spanning the gap. In DNA, the CDR3 is TGTGCCAGCAGCCAAGCTATCCGCGCCAGCACAGATACGCAGTATTTT. Residues: CASSQAIRASTDTQYF.

The chain employs TRBV5-1 and TRBJ2-7, with 8 bases that match TRBD1. The CDR3 totals 16 residues. The germline V gene has CDR1 SGHRS and CDR2 YFSETQ. J gave up 7 bases and V 0 bases, and 12 bases lay outside the gene matches. CDR3 DNA: TGCGCCAGCAGCTTGGAGACAGGGGCCCGAATCTCGGAGCAGTACTTC. Translating it yields CASSLETGARISEQYF. Filled out from reference TRBV5-1 and TRBJ2-7, the complete variable domain reads KAGVTQTPRYLIKTRGQQVTLSCSPISGHRSVSWYQQTPGQGLQFLFEYFSETQRNKGNFPGRFSGRQFSNSRSEMNVSTLELGDSALYLCASSLETGARISEQYFGPGTRLTVT.

The chain links TRBV24-1 to TRBJ2-1; TRBD2 aligns across 10 bases. CDR3 length: 16 residues. Per germline, CDR1 KGHDR and CDR2 SFDVKD. Trimming at V came to 2 bases and at J to 8 bases, leaving 8 bases not matched to a gene. The CDR3 DNA reads TGTGCCACCAGTGATTCTAGCGGGAGTGGACTCGATGAGCAGTTCTTC. Protein: CATSDSSGSGLDEQFF.

This clonotype was observed at least ten times. V is TRBV12-3 or TRBV12-4 and J is TRBJ2-6, with D uncertain. The CDR3 is 16 amino acids. The V gene lost 3 bases and the J gene lost 0 bases, with 9 bases spanning the gap. CDR3 residues: CASSFRTGSGANVLTF. The DNA of the CDR3 is TGTGCCAGCAGTTTCCGGACGGGCTCTGGGGCCAACGTCCTGACTTTC.

This clonotype has more than one count but fewer than ten. V and J are TRBV6-1 and TRBJ1-2; 8 bases match TRBD1. CDR3 length: 15 residues. Germline lookup yields CDR1 MNHNS and CDR2 SASEGT. With 7 bases clipped from V and 4 bases from J, the junction kept 11 bases outside the gene matches. The CDR3 nucleotides read TGTGCCAGCACCGCGCGGACAGGGACTCTCTATGGCTACACCTTC. Translating gives CASTARTGTLYGYTF.

This clonotype was detected only a few times. V is TRBV4-1 and J is TRBJ1-1, with TRBD1 as a possible D gene (6 bases). CDR3 length: 18 residues. Trimming took off 4 bases at V and 0 bases at J, with 21 bases between the two ends. Germline lookup yields CDR1 MGHRA and CDR2 YSYEKL. CDR3 sequence (DNA): TGCGCCAGCAGCCTCCGGCCCCCCAGGGACACGATGAACACTGAAGCTTTCTTT. Protein product: CASSLRPPRDTMNTEAFF.